This entry describes one T cell receptor beta chain. Its cognate antigen is unknown. These data originate in a study of cytomegalovirus exposure and HLA in healthy donors. Findings of the study overall: An ancestry cluster, one associated with Asian ancestry, reportedly showed fewer N-insertions than the roughly 610-donor mean in a later analysis. Most TCR beta V segments were productive about 87% or about 30% of the time in an earlier analysis. Sequencing had likely introduced a cluster of highly shared sequence variants as an artifact. A further, later analysis showed that HLA-associated TCR beta chains (compared with equally common others) were more clonally expanded.

The PCR was carried out with 60 Vbeta primers and 13 Jbeta primers. Sequencing was performed with immunoSEQ multiplex PCR; in TCRdb, only in-frame clones are kept and a portion is missing. The sample yields approximately 96,000 clones, of which the top ten take up 5.5%. This clonotype was obtained from a girl under 18 in good health and CMV-seropositive. Specimen: PBMCs.

The CDR3 nucleotides are TGTGCCAGCAGCTCGGGGAGCGGGGCTTACGAGCAGTACGTC. It specifies CASSSGSGAYEQYV. The chain links TRBV5-4 to TRBJ2-7, with 7 bases that match TRBD2. J gave up 4 bases and V 3 bases, and 7 bases lay outside the gene matches. Germline CDR1 and CDR2: SGHNT and YYREEE (reference sequence). The CDR3 has 14 amino acids.